Listed here are 4 T cell receptor beta chains from one sample, sequenced in a study of T cells in Graves' hyperthyroidism and ophthalmopathy. Researchers amplified the TCR beta CDR3 regions from RNA transcripts. The HTBI primer set was used in a first-round RT-PCR of the TCR CDR3. In TCRdb, the multiplex PCR reads were re-called with MiXCR into one record per CDR3 protein. The sample yields 500,000 or so distinct CDR3 sequences, 15% to 20% seen once. Sequenced: blood. The receptors originated from a woman between 18 and 30 years old with Graves' ophthalmopathy.

At least ten counts were recorded for this clonotype. The rearrangement links TRBV5-1 to TRBJ2-7; TRBD2 matches 11 bases. V was clipped by 3 bases and J by 2 bases; unmatched bases: 10. Germline V gives CDR1 SGHRS, CDR2 YFSETQ. This CDR3 has 17 residues. The CDR3, as DNA: TGCGCCAGCAGCTCAGGGGGCGGACTAGCGGGTCCCTACGAGCAGTACTTC. It yields the protein CASSSGGGLAGPYEQYF.

The sample holds many counts of this clonotype. This chain links TRBV11-2 with TRBJ1-5; unclear D gene. Germline V gene lookup returns CDR1 SGHAT and CDR2 FQNNGV. V was shortened by 2 bases and J by 4 bases, with 6 bases between the two germline ends. The CDR3 is 13 amino acids. The DNA for the CDR3 is TGTGCCAGCAGCTTATCCCCTAATCAGCCCCAGCATTTT. It translates to CASSLSPNQPQHF.

This clonotype was detected ten times or more. The CDR3 DNA reads TGCAGTGCTAGTGAAACAGGGACCAACTATGGCTACACCTTC. Translating gives CSASETGTNYGYTF. V and J are TRBV20-1 and TRBJ1-2; possibly TRBD1 for D (6 bases). CDR1 and CDR2 from the germline V gene are DFQATT and SNEGSKA (reference sequence). Deletions cut 3 bases from V and 2 bases from J, with 13 bases between. The CDR3 is 14 amino acids.

This clonotype was recorded many times. The V gene is TRBV12-3 or TRBV12-4, the J gene TRBJ2-7; TRBD2 matches at 8 bases. V shed 2 bases, J shed 5 bases, and the junction held 11 bases outside the gene matches. This CDR3 is 16 amino acids long. CDR3 in DNA: TGTGCCAGCAGTTTACAGGGTATGGGACTAGTGGACGAGCAGTACTTC. Amino acids: CASSLQGMGLVDEQYF.